The clone carrying this TCR beta chain was recorded only once. The antigen is not known. This sample was included in a study of T cells in localized non-small cell lung cancer. Study outcomes and limitations: It was uninvolved adjacent lung that showed the highest T cell clonality, exceeding tumor.

Profiled with immunoSEQ multiplex PCR; TCRdb holds only in-frame clones, not every one. Among some 11,000 clones, about 86% were seen once, and the ten largest hold approximately 20%. CDR1 MNHNS and CDR2 SASEGT come from the germline V gene. The CDR3 extends over 14 amino acids. V was trimmed by 0 bases and J by 2 bases, leaving 8 bases between them. V is TRBV6-1 and J is TRBJ2-7; D gene unclear. The input for sequencing was peripheral blood, taken before any cancer treatment. This sequence originates from a male donor older than 55 with stage I lung adenocarcinoma. The CDR3 DNA sequence: TGTGCCAGCAGTGAAGCAGGCGGACCCTACGAGCAGTACTTC. This gives the protein CASSEAGGPYEQYF.